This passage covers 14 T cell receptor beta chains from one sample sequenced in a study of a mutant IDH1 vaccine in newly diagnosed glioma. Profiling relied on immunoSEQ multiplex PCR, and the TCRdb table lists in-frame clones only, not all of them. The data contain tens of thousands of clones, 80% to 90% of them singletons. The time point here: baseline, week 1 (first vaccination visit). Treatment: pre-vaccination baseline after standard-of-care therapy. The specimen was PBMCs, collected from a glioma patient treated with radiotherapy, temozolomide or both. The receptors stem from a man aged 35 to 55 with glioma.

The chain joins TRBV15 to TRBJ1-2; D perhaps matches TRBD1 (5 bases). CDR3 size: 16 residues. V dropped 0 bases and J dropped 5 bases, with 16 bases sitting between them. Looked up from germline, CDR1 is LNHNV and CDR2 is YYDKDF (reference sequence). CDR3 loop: CATSRDPEDIRYGYTF. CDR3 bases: TGTGCCACCAGCAGAGATCCTGAGGACATAAGATATGGCTACACCTTC.

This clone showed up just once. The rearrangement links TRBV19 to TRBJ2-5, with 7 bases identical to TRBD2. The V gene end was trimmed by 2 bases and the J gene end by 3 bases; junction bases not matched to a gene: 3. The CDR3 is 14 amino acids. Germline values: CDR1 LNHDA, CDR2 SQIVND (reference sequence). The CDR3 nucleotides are TGTGCCAGTAGTATACAGGGAGGGGAAGAGACCCAGTACTTC. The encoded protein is CASSIQGGEETQYF.

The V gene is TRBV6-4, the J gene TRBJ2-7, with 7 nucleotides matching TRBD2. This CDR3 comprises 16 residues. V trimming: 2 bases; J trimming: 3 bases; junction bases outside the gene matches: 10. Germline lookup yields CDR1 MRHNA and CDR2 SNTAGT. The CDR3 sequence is CASSDRRGRTRYEQYF. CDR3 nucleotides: TGTGCCAGCAGTGACCGGCGGGGGAGGACCCGCTACGAGCAGTACTTC.

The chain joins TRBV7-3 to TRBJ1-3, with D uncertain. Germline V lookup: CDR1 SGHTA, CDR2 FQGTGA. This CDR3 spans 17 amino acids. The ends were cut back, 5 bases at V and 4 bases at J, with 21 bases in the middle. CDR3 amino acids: CASSANGPGGGGNTIYF. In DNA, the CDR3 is TGTGCCAGCAGCGCCAACGGTCCGGGTGGCGGAGGAAACACCATATATTTT.

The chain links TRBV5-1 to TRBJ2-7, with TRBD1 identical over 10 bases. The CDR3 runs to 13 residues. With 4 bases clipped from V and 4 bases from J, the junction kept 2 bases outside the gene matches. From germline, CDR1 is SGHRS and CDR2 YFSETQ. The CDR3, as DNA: TGCGCCAGCAGCCGGGACAGGGGATACGAGCAGTACTTC. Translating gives CASSRDRGYEQYF.

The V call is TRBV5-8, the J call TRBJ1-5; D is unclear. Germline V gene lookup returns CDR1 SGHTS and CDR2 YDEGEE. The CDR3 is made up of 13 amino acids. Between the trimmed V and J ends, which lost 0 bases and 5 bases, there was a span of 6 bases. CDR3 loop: CASSLGPDQPQHF. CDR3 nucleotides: TGTGCCAGCAGCTTGGGGCCCGATCAGCCCCAGCATTTT.

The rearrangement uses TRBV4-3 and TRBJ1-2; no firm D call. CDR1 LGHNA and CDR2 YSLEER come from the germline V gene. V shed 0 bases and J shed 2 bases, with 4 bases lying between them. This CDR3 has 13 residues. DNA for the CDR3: TGCGCCAGCAGCCAAGAGAGGAACTATGGCTACACCTTC. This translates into CASSQERNYGYTF.

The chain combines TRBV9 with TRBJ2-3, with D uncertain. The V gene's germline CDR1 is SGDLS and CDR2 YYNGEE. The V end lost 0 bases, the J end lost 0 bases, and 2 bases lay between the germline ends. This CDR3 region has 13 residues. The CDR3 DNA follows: TGTGCCAGCAGCGTAGGGAGCACAGATACGCAGTATTTT. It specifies CASSVGSTDTQYF. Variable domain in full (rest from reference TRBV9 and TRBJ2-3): DSGVTQTPKHLITATGQRVTLRCSPRSGDLSVYWYQQSLDQGLQFLIQYYNGEERAKGNILERFSAQQFPDLHSELNLSSLELGDSALYFCASSVGSTDTQYFGPGTRLTVL.

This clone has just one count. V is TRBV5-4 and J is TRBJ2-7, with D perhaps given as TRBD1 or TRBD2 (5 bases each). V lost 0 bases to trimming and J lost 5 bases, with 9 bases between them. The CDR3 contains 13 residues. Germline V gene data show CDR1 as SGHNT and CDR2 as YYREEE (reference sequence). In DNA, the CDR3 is TGTGCCAGCAGCTTGGCCGGGACGGACGAGCAGTACTTC. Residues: CASSLAGTDEQYF.

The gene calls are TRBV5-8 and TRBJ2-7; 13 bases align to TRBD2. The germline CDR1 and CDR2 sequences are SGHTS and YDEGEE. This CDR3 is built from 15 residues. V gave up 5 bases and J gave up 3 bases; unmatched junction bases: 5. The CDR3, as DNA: TGTGCCAGCAGGTCCGGGACTAGCGGGATCTACGAGCAGTACTTC. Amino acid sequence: CASRSGTSGIYEQYF.

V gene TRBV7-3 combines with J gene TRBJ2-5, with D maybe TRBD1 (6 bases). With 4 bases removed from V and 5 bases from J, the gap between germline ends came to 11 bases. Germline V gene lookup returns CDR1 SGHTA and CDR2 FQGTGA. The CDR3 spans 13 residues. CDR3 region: CASSSGGRETQYF. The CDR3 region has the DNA TGTGCCAGCAGCTCTGGGGGCCGGGAGACCCAGTACTTC.

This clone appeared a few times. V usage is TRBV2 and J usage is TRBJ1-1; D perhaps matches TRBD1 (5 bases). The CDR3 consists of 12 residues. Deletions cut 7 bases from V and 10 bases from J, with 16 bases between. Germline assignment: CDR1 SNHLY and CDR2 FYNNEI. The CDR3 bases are TGTGCCAGCACAAGGGGCTCCTGGTCAGCTTTCTTT. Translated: CASTRGSWSAFF.

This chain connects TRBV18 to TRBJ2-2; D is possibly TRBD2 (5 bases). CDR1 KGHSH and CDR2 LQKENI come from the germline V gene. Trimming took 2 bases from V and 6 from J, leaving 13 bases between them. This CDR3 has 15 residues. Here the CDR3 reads CASSPGLTRAGELFF. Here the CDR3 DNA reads TGTGCCAGCTCACCAGGTCTAACGAGGGCCGGGGAGCTGTTTTTT.

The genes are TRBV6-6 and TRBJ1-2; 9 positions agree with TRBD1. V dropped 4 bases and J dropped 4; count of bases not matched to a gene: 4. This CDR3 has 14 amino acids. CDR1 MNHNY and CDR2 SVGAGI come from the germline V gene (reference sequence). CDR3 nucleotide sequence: TGTGCCAGCAGTTCGGGACAGGGCGGCTATGGCTACACCTTC. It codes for CASSSGQGGYGYTF.